The rows below give T cell receptor beta chains drawn from one sample of a study of OX40 agonist ivuxolimab in advanced cancers. The assay was immunoSEQ multiplex PCR, and TCRdb's table has in-frame clones only and misses some. Of some 31,000 clones in the sample, approximately 93% were seen once. Sequenced material: CD4+ or CD8+ T cells sorted from blood, taken in a trial of the OX40 agonist ivuxolimab. These receptors were collected from an adult with an advanced solid tumor such as melanoma, head and neck, liver or kidney cancer. Each CDR3 is given with its conserved first and last residue. A D gene is named only where the DNA matches it firmly. Some rows mark clone size as missing; the rest say once, few, many or name a class of expanded clone.

j_gene: TRBJ2-3
abundance: once
v_gene: TRBV4-1
d_gene: NA
CDR3nt: TGCGCCAGCAGCCAAGATGTAGGGACAGATACGCAGTATTTT
CDR3aa: CASSQDVGTDTQYF

j_gene: TRBJ1-4
abundance: NA
v_gene: TRBV4-1
d_gene: NA
CDR3nt: TGCGCCAGCAGCCAAATTCAAAATGAAAAACTGTTTTTT
CDR3aa: CASSQIQNEKLFF

j_gene: TRBJ1-6
abundance: NA
v_gene: TRBV30
d_gene: NA
CDR3nt: TGTGCCTGGAGTGTAGTGGGGGCCGGGAATTCACCCCTCCACTTT
CDR3aa: CAWSVVGAGNSPLHF

j_gene: TRBJ1-4
abundance: NA
v_gene: TRBV7-9
d_gene: NA
CDR3nt: TGTGCCAGCAGCTTCGGAGAAGGAAAACTGTTTTTT
CDR3aa: CASSFGEGKLFF

j_gene: TRBJ2-5
abundance: NA
v_gene: TRBV4-3
d_gene: NA
CDR3nt: TGCGCCAGCAGCCAAGGATCGCAGGGGGGAGAGACCCAGTACTTC
CDR3aa: CASSQGSQGGETQYF

j_gene: TRBJ1-5
abundance: NA
v_gene: TRBV5-6
d_gene: TRBD1
CDR3nt: TGTGCCAGCAGCTTAGATGGACAGGGGTTAAATCAGCCCCAGCATTTT
CDR3aa: CASSLDGQGLNQPQHF

j_gene: TRBJ1-1
abundance: few
v_gene: TRBV27
d_gene: NA
CDR3nt: TGTGCCAGCACCCCAACCCCGGATGGCGTGAACACTGAAGCTTTCTTT
CDR3aa: CASTPTPDGVNTEAFF

j_gene: TRBJ1-5
abundance: few
v_gene: TRBV19
d_gene: NA
CDR3nt: TGTGCCAGTAGTACGCTAGGACAGCAGCCCCAGCATTTT
CDR3aa: CASSTLGQQPQHF

j_gene: TRBJ1-6
abundance: NA
v_gene: TRBV6-6
d_gene: NA
CDR3nt: TGTGCCAGCAGTTACACTGCTGGGAGTTCACCCCTCCACTTT
CDR3aa: CASSYTAGSSPLHF

j_gene: TRBJ2-7
abundance: NA
v_gene: TRBV27
d_gene: NA
CDR3nt: TGTGCCAGCAGGCCACACTGGGGCCCTTCCTACGAGCAGTACTTC
CDR3aa: CASRPHWGPSYEQYF

j_gene: TRBJ2-7
abundance: NA
v_gene: TRBV29-1
d_gene: NA
CDR3nt: TGCAGCGTCTCGTTGGGCGGAGAGGGCTACGAGCAGTACTTC
CDR3aa: CSVSLGGEGYEQYF

j_gene: TRBJ1-5
abundance: NA
v_gene: TRBV2
d_gene: NA
CDR3nt: TGTGCCAGCAGTGGGACCCTGTGGGGGGGAGGCAATCAGCCCCAGCATTTT
CDR3aa: CASSGTLWGGGNQPQHF

j_gene: TRBJ1-1
abundance: NA
v_gene: TRBV2
d_gene: NA
CDR3nt: TGTGCCAGCAGTGAAGGGGAGGGTCTTAACACTGAAGCTTTCTTT
CDR3aa: CASSEGEGLNTEAFF

j_gene: TRBJ2-2
abundance: NA
v_gene: TRBV7-8
d_gene: TRBD1
CDR3nt: TGTGCCAGCAGCACGGACAGGGTGGCCGGGGAGCTGTTTTTT
CDR3aa: CASSTDRVAGELFF

j_gene: TRBJ2-2
abundance: NA
v_gene: TRBV19
d_gene: NA
CDR3nt: TGTGCCAGTAGTATTGCTCCTCCTAGCTTGAACACCGGGGAGCTGTTTTTT
CDR3aa: CASSIAPPSLNTGELFF

j_gene: TRBJ2-1
abundance: NA
v_gene: TRBV4-1
d_gene: NA
CDR3nt: TGCGCCAGCAGCCAAGATCAGAGGGGGTATGAGCAGTTCTTC
CDR3aa: CASSQDQRGYEQFF

j_gene: TRBJ1-1
abundance: NA
v_gene: TRBV7-9
d_gene: NA
CDR3nt: TGTGCCAGCAGCTTCGGGGATGTTAACACTGAAGCTTTCTTT
CDR3aa: CASSFGDVNTEAFF

j_gene: TRBJ1-5
abundance: NA
v_gene: TRBV7-6
d_gene: NA
CDR3nt: TGTGCCAGCAGCCCTACCGCGGGGCGCAATCAGCCCCAGCATTTT
CDR3aa: CASSPTAGRNQPQHF

j_gene: TRBJ2-6
abundance: NA
v_gene: TRBV7-9
d_gene: NA
CDR3nt: TGTGCCAGCACCTCTTTGGCCAACGTCCTGACTTTC
CDR3aa: CASTSLANVLTF

j_gene: TRBJ1-2
abundance: few
v_gene: TRBV6-1
d_gene: NA
CDR3nt: TGTGCCAGCAGTGAATACAGGGCTAACTATGGCTACACCTTC
CDR3aa: CASSEYRANYGYTF

j_gene: TRBJ1-1
abundance: once
v_gene: TRBV9
d_gene: NA
CDR3nt: TGTGCCAGCAGCGGGGGAACCTGGGTGGGCTCGAACACTGAAGCTTTCTTT
CDR3aa: CASSGGTWVGSNTEAFF

j_gene: TRBJ2-2
abundance: NA
v_gene: TRBV5-6
d_gene: TRBD2
CDR3nt: TGTGCCAGCAGCGCAAGCGGGATCACACCCGGGGAGCTGTTTTTT
CDR3aa: CASSASGITPGELFF

j_gene: TRBJ1-2
abundance: NA
v_gene: TRBV28
d_gene: NA
CDR3nt: TGTGCCAGCAGTTTGCCAGGGGCAGCTAACTATGGCTACACCTTC
CDR3aa: CASSLPGAANYGYTF

j_gene: TRBJ1-2
abundance: NA
v_gene: TRBV4-1
d_gene: NA
CDR3nt: TGCGCCAGCAGCCAAGAATCGGGAACCCTCTATGGTGGCTACACCTTC
CDR3aa: CASSQESGTLYGGYTF

j_gene: TRBJ2-2
abundance: once
v_gene: TRBV5-4
d_gene: TRBD2
CDR3nt: TGTGCCAGCAGCCTAGGACTAGCGGGCGACACCGGGGAGCTGTTTTTT
CDR3aa: CASSLGLAGDTGELFF

j_gene: TRBJ1-1
abundance: NA
v_gene: TRBV19
d_gene: NA
CDR3nt: TGTGCCAGTAGTATTATACTGGCGTCCACTGAAGCTTTCTTT
CDR3aa: CASSIILASTEAFF

j_gene: TRBJ1-4
abundance: NA
v_gene: TRBV7-8
d_gene: NA
CDR3nt: TGTGCCAGCAGCTTAGCGGTGGGGGCAACTAATGAAAAACTGTTTTTT
CDR3aa: CASSLAVGATNEKLFF

j_gene: TRBJ1-5
abundance: NA
v_gene: TRBV11-2
d_gene: NA
CDR3nt: TGTGCCAGCAGCTTCGGCGTCGAACCCAATCAGCCCCAGCATTTT
CDR3aa: CASSFGVEPNQPQHF

j_gene: TRBJ2-7
abundance: NA
v_gene: TRBV4-3
d_gene: NA
CDR3nt: TGCGCCAGCAGCCAAGATAGGGGCGGGTTTTACGAGCAGTACTTC
CDR3aa: CASSQDRGGFYEQYF

j_gene: TRBJ1-2
abundance: NA
v_gene: TRBV30
d_gene: NA
CDR3nt: TGTGCCTGGAGTTTTGGGACCGACGCCTATGGCTACACCTTC
CDR3aa: CAWSFGTDAYGYTF

j_gene: TRBJ2-1
abundance: NA
v_gene: TRBV25-1
d_gene: NA
CDR3nt: TGTGCCAGCAGTGAATCGGGCGGGGGCTATGAGCAGTTCTTC
CDR3aa: CASSESGGGYEQFF

j_gene: TRBJ2-1
abundance: NA
v_gene: TRBV15
d_gene: TRBD2
CDR3nt: TGTGCCACCAGCAAGAGGGGACTAGCGGGGCCGTACAATGAGCAGTTCTTC
CDR3aa: CATSKRGLAGPYNEQFF

j_gene: TRBJ1-1
abundance: NA
v_gene: TRBV7-2
d_gene: NA
CDR3nt: TGTGCCAGCAGCTTAGCAGGGATTCCGAACACTGAAGCTTTCTTT
CDR3aa: CASSLAGIPNTEAFF

j_gene: TRBJ1-2
abundance: once
v_gene: TRBV10-3
d_gene: NA
CDR3nt: TGTGCCATCAGTGAATTAGGGGGGGGCCCTTATGGCTACACCTTC
CDR3aa: CAISELGGGPYGYTF